This TCR beta chain was found in a study of brain T cells in children with intractable seizures. With 5 bases clipped from V and 1 base from J, the junction kept 2 bases outside the gene matches. CDR1 MNHEY and CDR2 SVGAGI come from the germline V gene. The CDR3 runs to 13 residues. The table came from immunoSEQ multiplex PCR; TCRdb's copy has only in-frame clones and leaves some out. The table has about 76,000 clones, more than 85% seen once. This clone has a single count. The sample in question was peripheral blood, obtained at surgery. This sequence was found in a boy in the first two years of life with tuberous sclerosis and intractable seizures. The chain carries TRBV6-5 and TRBJ2-7, with 7 bases aligning to TRBD1. CDR3 nucleotides: TGTGCCAGCAGTCGGGACAGATCCTACGAGCAGTACTTC. Protein product: CASSRDRSYEQYF.